Ten or more counts support the clone carrying this T cell receptor beta chain. Its antigen is undetermined. V gave up 2 bases and J gave up 4 bases, with 5 bases separating them. The CDR3 contains 12 residues. The authors took blood RNA from unsorted whole blood and also extracted germline DNA. The data originate from a study of tumor-infiltrating lymphocytes in primary liver carcinoma. Using a constant-region primer together with ProtoScript II reverse transcriptase, TCR beta cDNA was made from about 500 ng of total RNA. Three-round nested multiplex PCR performed with slightly modified ARM-PCR produced the TCR beta libraries. The first two PCR rounds, roughly 10 cycles each, used TRBV1-TRBV30 forward primers and a C-beta reverse primer. TCRdb called the multiplex PCR reads again in MiXCR, with one record for every CDR3 protein. The sample yields hundreds of thousands of distinct CDR3 sequences, 50% to 60% seen once.

Regarding the study as a whole: Whereas tumor region pairs overlapped more, tumor-adjacent and tumor-blood pairs overlapped less.

The chain employs TRBV12-3 or TRBV12-4 and TRBJ2-5; D remains unclear. Sequenced input: peripheral blood. The clonotype was recovered from a woman aged 25-40 years with primary liver carcinoma and hepatitis B virus infection. In DNA, the CDR3 is TGTGCCAGCAGTTTATTTCTAGAGACCCAGTACTTC. Translated, it gives CASSLFLETQYF.